A single sample is the source of the 27 T cell receptor beta chains below, sequenced in a study of long-term antiretroviral therapy in people with HIV. Running of the v3.0 immunoSEQ assay took place at survey level. Method: immunoSEQ multiplex PCR; TCRdb's copy keeps in-frame clones and lacks some. The data hold some 31,000 clones, with almost 95% observed a single time. The sequences come from unsorted PBMCs, collected 7.4 years after starting antiretroviral therapy. These receptors all stem from a man over 45 with HIV.

The chain links TRBV4-3 to TRBJ2-3, with D possibly being TRBD2 (7 bases). This CDR3 is 17 amino acids long. The ends were cut back, 0 bases at V and 2 bases at J, with 15 bases in the middle. Per the germline V gene, CDR1 is LGHNA and CDR2 is YSLEER. CDR3 coding DNA: TGCGCCAGCAGCCAAGATAGTGCGGGGGCGCTCACAGATACGCAGTATTTT. Translation gives CASSQDSAGALTDTQYF.

The chain is built from TRBV21-1 and TRBJ1-1. TRBV21-1 is reported as a pseudogene. The CDR3 is 8 residues long. The CDR3 reads CAITEAFF. The CDR3 bases are TGTGCCATCACTGAAGCTTTCTTT.

The genes are TRBV11-2 and TRBJ1-4; D might be TRBD1 (5 bases). The germline V gene encodes CDR1 SGHAT and CDR2 FQNNGV. This CDR3 region has 15 residues. V lost 0 bases to trimming and J lost 8 bases, with 13 bases between them. The CDR3 spells CASSLDVLGGEKLFF. The DNA of the CDR3 is TGTGCCAGCAGCTTAGACGTTTTGGGGGGGGAAAAACTGTTTTTT. Full variable domain (missing parts from reference TRBV11-2 and TRBJ1-4): EAGVAQSPRYKIIEKRQSVAFWCNPISGHATLYWYQQILGQGPKLLIQFQNNGVVDDSQLPKDRFSAERLKGVDSTLKIQPAKLEDSAVYLCASSLDVLGGEKLFFGSGTQLSVL.

The chain is built from TRBV27 and TRBJ2-7; 9 bases align to TRBD2. Germline-derived CDR1 and CDR2 are MNHEY and SMNVEV (reference sequence). J was trimmed by 5 bases and V by 3 bases; bases with no gene match: 14. This CDR3 has 17 amino acids. The CDR3 coding sequence is TGTGCCAGCAGTTTTCGTCTAGCGGGGCTTAAGCGGGACGAGCAGTACTTC. Translated, it gives CASSFRLAGLKRDEQYF.

This chain's CDR3 is CASSAPTGGFYEQYF. The CDR3, as DNA: TGTGCCAGCAGTGCCCCGACAGGGGGCTTCTACGAGCAGTACTTC. The chain links TRBV6-1 to TRBJ2-7; 10 nucleotides align to TRBD1. This CDR3 comprises 15 residues. In germline, CDR1 is MNHNS, CDR2 SASEGT. Trimming cost V 4 bases and J 3 bases; bases outside gene matches: 6.

The chain links TRBV14 to TRBJ1-3; D is undetermined. Trimming removed 0 bases at V and 0 bases at J, with 12 bases between. This CDR3 has 17 residues. Germline CDR1 SGHDN, CDR2 FVKESK. The CDR3, as DNA: TGTGCCAGCAGCCAAGACGGGTCTACCGGCTCTGGAAACACCATATATTTT. It codes for CASSQDGSTGSGNTIYF.

The chain links TRBV4-3 to TRBJ2-6; 9 bases map to TRBD2. Trimming at V came to 0 bases and at J to 11 bases, leaving 17 bases not matched to a gene. Germline V gives CDR1 LGHNA, CDR2 YSLEER. This CDR3 is 19 amino acids long. Here the CDR3 reads CASSQEAAGGLPGVHVLTF. In nucleotides, the CDR3 is TGCGCCAGCAGCCAAGAAGCGGCGGGGGGGCTTCCCGGGGTCCACGTCCTGACTTTC.

This chain links TRBV7-2 with TRBJ2-3; 7 bases are shared with TRBD2. CDR3 length: 16 residues. Germline CDR1 SGHTA, CDR2 FQGNSA. Unmatched junction bases numbered 11, after V lost 5 bases and J lost 3 bases. The CDR3: CASSPRRASGTDTQYF. The DNA of the CDR3 is TGTGCCAGCAGCCCTCGGCGGGCTAGCGGAACAGATACGCAGTATTTT.

The chain combines TRBV4-1 with TRBJ1-6, with D possibly TRBD1 on 5 matching bases. Germline V CDR1 and CDR2: MGHRA, YSYEKL. CDR3 size: 15 residues. V lost 0 bases, J lost 5 bases, and 8 bases lay in between. The CDR3 is CASSQDEGDNSPLHF. DNA for the CDR3: TGCGCCAGCAGCCAAGATGAAGGGGATAATTCACCCCTCCACTTT.

The V and J genes are TRBV27 and TRBJ2-7; D gene unclear. The V and J ends lost 3 bases and 2 bases respectively, with 8 bases between them. The CDR3 sequence is 13 residues long. In germline, CDR1 is MNHEY, CDR2 SMNVEV (reference sequence). The CDR3 here is CASSFNRAYEQYF. The CDR3 DNA reads as TGTGCCAGCAGTTTTAACAGAGCCTACGAGCAGTACTTC.

Only one count was recorded for this clone. The chain joins TRBV28 to TRBJ1-1; D is unclear. The CDR3 runs to 12 residues. Germline lookup yields CDR1 MDHEN and CDR2 SYDVKM. V was cut by 3 bases and J by 6 bases, with 8 bases left in between. CDR3 nucleotide sequence: TGTGCCAGCAGTTTGAGTCGCCCTGAAGCTTTCTTT. It is translated as CASSLSRPEAFF.

With regard to this clone: The junction and the germline gene differ at one end; a read error may be behind it. The chain joins TRBV2 to TRBJ1-2; D remains unclear. Germline assignment: CDR1 SNHLY and CDR2 FYNNEI. The CDR3 totals 14 residues. CDR3 loop: CASSEEPANYGYTF. CDR3 sequence (DNA): TGTGCCAGCAGCGAAGAGCCGGCGAACTATGGCTACACCTTC. The entire variable domain, with the rest obtained from reference TRBV2 and TRBJ1-2, is as follows: EPEVTQTPSHQVTQMGQEVILRCVPISNHLYFYWYRQILGQKVEFLVSFYNNEISEKSEIFDDQFSVERPDGSNFTLKIRSTKLEDSAMYFCASSEEPANYGYTFGSGTRLTVV.

The chain joins TRBV10-1 to TRBJ1-1; no definite D call. The germline V and J ends were trimmed by 3 bases and 1 base, with 6 bases remaining between them. This CDR3 has 13 amino acids. Germline V gene lookup returns CDR1 WNHNN and CDR2 SYGVQD (reference sequence). CDR3 region: CASSDAGNTEAFF. The CDR3 bases are TGCGCCAGCAGTGACGCGGGGAACACTGAAGCTTTCTTT.

This clone has just a few counts. The chain is built from TRBV19 and TRBJ1-6, with D possibly matching TRBD1 (5 bases). This CDR3 has 15 residues. Germline-derived CDR1 and CDR2 are LNHDA and SQIVND (reference sequence). Trimming removed 5 bases at V and 6 bases at J, with 14 bases between. CDR3 bases: TGTGCCAGTAGTCCTGGGACGGAGATTAATTCACCCCTCCACTTT. Encoded protein: CASSPGTEINSPLHF.

The rearrangement links TRBV10-3 to TRBJ2-7; perhaps TRBD1 as D (5 bases). The CDR3 has 12 amino acids. Germline CDR1 is ENHRY and CDR2 is SYGVKD. Trimming shortened V by 6 bases and J by 2 bases, and 8 bases separated the two germline ends. The CDR3 DNA follows: TGTGCCATCAGCGACAGAACCTACGAGCAGTACTTC. Its protein product is CAISDRTYEQYF.

The CDR3 DNA follows: TGTGCCAGCAGCGGCCCAGCGGGGGGCCCAGATACGCAGTATTTT. Residues: CASSGPAGGPDTQYF. The V gene is TRBV9, the J gene TRBJ2-3, with 9 bases fitting TRBD2. This CDR3 is 15 amino acids long. Germline trimming cut 3 bases from V and 4 bases from J; bases unmatched to any gene: 6. The V gene's germline CDR1 is SGDLS and CDR2 YYNGEE.

The chain has TRBV6-1 and TRBJ1-6; D possibly corresponds to TRBD1 (5 bases). Trimming took 4 bases from V and 14 from J, leaving 15 bases between them. The CDR3 contains 13 residues. Germline CDR1 is MNHNS and CDR2 is SASEGT. This CDR3 is CASSVPGPPALHF. CDR3 in DNA: TGTGCCAGCAGTGTCCCGGGGCCGCCGGCCCTCCACTTT.

On this clone: An end of the junction differs from the germline gene, which may be a read error. The gene calls are TRBV19 and TRBJ1-2, with D perhaps matching TRBD1 (5 bases). This CDR3 contains 11 residues. CDR1 is LNHDA and CDR2 is SQIVND in the germline V gene (reference sequence). The CDR3 protein is CASSIAGPPYF. The CDR3 coding sequence is TGTGCCAGTAGTATAGCGGGACCTCCGTATTTC.

This rearrangement joins TRBV13 to TRBJ2-4; perhaps D is TRBD1 or TRBD2 (5 bases each). Deletions cut 5 bases from V and 8 bases from J, with 16 bases between. CDR1 is PRHDT and CDR2 is FYEKMQ in the germline V gene (reference sequence). The CDR3 has 14 amino acids. This chain's CDR3 is CASSPYRTEDIQYF. The CDR3 nucleotides are TGTGCCAGCAGCCCGTACAGGACTGAGGACATTCAGTACTTC.

The chain couples TRBV15 to TRBJ2-3; D gene unclear. The ends were cut back, 0 bases at V and 2 bases at J, with 9 bases in the middle. In germline, CDR1 is LNHNV, CDR2 YYDKDF (reference sequence). This CDR3 region has 15 residues. The CDR3 loop reads CATSRDLVTTDTQYF. DNA of the CDR3: TGTGCCACCAGCAGAGATCTCGTGACCACAGATACGCAGTATTTT. Complete variable domain (other parts from reference TRBV15 and TRBJ2-3): DAMVIQNPRYQVTQFGKPVTLSCSQTLNHNVMYWYQQKSSQAPKLLFHYYDKDFNNEADTPDNFQSRRPNTSFCFLDIRSPGLGDTAMYLCATSRDLVTTDTQYFGPGTRLTVL.

This chain uses TRBV2 with TRBJ1-6, with 8 nucleotides matching TRBD1. The CDR3 spans 15 residues. V dropped 4 bases and J dropped 7; count of bases not matched to a gene: 6. Germline V gives CDR1 SNHLY, CDR2 FYNNEI. CDR3 protein: CASSALTGVNSPLHF. The CDR3 coding sequence is TGTGCCAGCAGTGCGCTGACAGGGGTCAATTCACCCCTCCACTTT.

This chain uses TRBV7-8 with TRBJ1-4; the D is unclear. CDR3 length: 16 residues. Germline V CDR1 and CDR2: SGHVS, FQNEAQ. Trimming cost V 5 bases and J 4 bases, with 17 bases left between them. Here the CDR3 DNA reads TGTGCCAGCAGCGGGGAGTACAACCCTGGTAATGAAAAACTGTTTTTT. Translated, it gives CASSGEYNPGNEKLFF.

This clone has just one count. V and J are TRBV6-5 and TRBJ1-5; D not resolved. Looked up from germline, CDR1 is MNHEY and CDR2 is SVGAGI. The ends were cut back, 5 bases at V and 4 bases at J, with 3 bases in the middle. This CDR3 region has 11 residues. The CDR3 DNA sequence: TGTGCCAGCAGTGTTAATCAGCCCCAGCATTTT. This translates into CASSVNQPQHF.

The rearrangement joins TRBV14 to TRBJ2-1; D remains ambiguous. The CDR3 totals 13 residues. The germline gives CDR1 SGHDN, CDR2 FVKESK. The V gene lost 3 bases and the J gene lost 0 bases, with 3 bases spanning the gap. The CDR3 region has the DNA TGTGCCAGCAGCCACCACTCCTACAATGAGCAGTTCTTC. It specifies CASSHHSYNEQFF. Together with reference TRBV14 and TRBJ2-1, the CDR3 gives the full variable domain: EAGVTQFPSHSVIEKGQTVTLRCDPISGHDNLYWYRRVMGKEIKFLLHFVKESKQDESGMPNNRFLAERTGGTYSTLKVQPAELEDSGVYFCASSHHSYNEQFFGPGTRLTVL.

This rearrangement joins TRBV5-1 to TRBJ2-7; a possible D gene is TRBD1 (6 bases). Per germline, CDR1 SGHRS and CDR2 YFSETQ. CDR3 size: 14 residues. Trimming removed 0 bases from V and 1 base from J, with 8 bases in between. CDR3 DNA sequence: TGCGCCAGCAGCTTGGGGCAGGGGTCCTACGAGCAGTACTTC. Translation gives CASSLGQGSYEQYF.

The chain employs TRBV6-1 and TRBJ2-3; TRBD1 aligns across 9 bases. Trimming cost V 6 bases and J 3 bases; bases outside gene matches: 4. Germline-derived CDR1 and CDR2 are MNHNS and SASEGT. The CDR3 contains 14 residues. CDR3: CASRGTGYTDTQYF. CDR3 DNA: TGTGCCAGCAGGGGGACAGGGTATACAGATACGCAGTATTTT.

CDR3 coding DNA: TGTGCCAGCAGTGAAAGGGCCACGACTGAAGCTTTCTTT. It is translated as CASSERATTEAFF. The V call is TRBV2, the J call TRBJ1-1, with D unresolved. Germline values: CDR1 SNHLY, CDR2 FYNNEI. Trimming removed 2 bases from V and 5 bases from J, with 9 bases in between. This CDR3 has 13 amino acids.